A single sample is the source of the 17 T cell receptor beta chains below, sequenced in a study of sequential checkpoint blockade in melanoma. As to treatment: randomized to nivolumab then ipilimumab (arm A) or the reverse (arm B). This table comes from immunoSEQ multiplex PCR, and its TCRdb copy is limited to in-frame clones, with some not included. The repertoire holds some 10,000 clones, with 75% as singletons. The sample consisted of CD8+ T cells sorted from blood (inferred from file names), taken from a patient given nivolumab and ipilimumab in sequence. The receptors were sampled from a human donor with melanoma.

A remark on this clone: Compared with germline, one end of the junction differs, possibly owing to a read error. The chain employs TRBV7-9 and TRBJ2-2, with 7 bases that match TRBD2. The CDR3 runs to 16 residues. Germline CDR1 SEHNR, CDR2 FQNEAQ (reference sequence). CDR3: CASNLDGGGNTGELFF. The CDR3 bases are TGTGCCAGCAACTTAGACGGCGGGGGGAACACCGGGGAGCTGTTTTTT. Filled out from reference TRBV7-9 and TRBJ2-2, the complete variable domain reads DTGVSQNPRHKITKRGQNVTFRCDPISEHNRLYWYRQTLGQGPEFLTYFQNEAQLEKSRLLSDRFSAERPKGSFSTLEIQRTEQGDSAMYLCASNLDGGGNTGELFFGEGSRLTVL.

This clone occurred a few times. This chain connects TRBV28 to TRBJ1-3; D is ambiguous. From germline, CDR1 is MDHEN and CDR2 SYDVKM. V lost 4 bases, J lost 0 bases, and 7 bases lay in between. This CDR3 is 14 amino acids long. CDR3 coding DNA: TGTGCCAGCAGTTACGGGAACTCTGGAAACACCATATATTTT. It yields the protein CASSYGNSGNTIYF.

In its sample, this clone was seen a few times. The chain is built from TRBV7-9 and TRBJ2-1; 12 nucleotides line up with TRBD2. Germline V gene sequence: CDR1 SEHNR, CDR2 FQNEAQ (reference sequence). CDR3 size: 16 residues. V shed 4 bases and J 7 bases; nucleotides not matched to a gene: 8. The CDR3 coding sequence is TGTGCCAGCAGCTATCTAGCGGGAGGGCCCTCAAATGAGCAGTTCTTC. Translating gives CASSYLAGGPSNEQFF.

The chain combines TRBV7-6 with TRBJ2-7; 10 nucleotides line up with TRBD2. V was clipped by 1 base and J by 2 bases; unmatched bases: 2. CDR1 and CDR2 from the germline V gene are SGHVS and FNYEAQ. The CDR3 extends over 15 amino acids. DNA for the CDR3: TGTGCCAGCAGCTTAGAACTAGCGGGAACCTACGAGCAGTACTTC. This gives the protein CASSLELAGTYEQYF. The variable domain in full, with the rest retrieved from reference TRBV7-6 and TRBJ2-7, is GAGVSQSPRYKVTKRGQDVALRCDPISGHVSLYWYRQALGQGPEFLTYFNYEAQQDKSGLPNDRFSAERPEGSISTLTIQRTEQRDSAMYRCASSLELAGTYEQYFGPGTRLTVT.

The chain links TRBV7-3 to TRBJ2-7; 8 bases agree with TRBD1. The length of the CDR3 is 15 residues. Looked up from germline, CDR1 is SGHTA and CDR2 is FQGTGA. After removal of 1 base from V and 2 bases from J, the junction contained 4 bases not matched to a gene. CDR3 bases: TGTGCCAGCAGCTTAAACGGACAGGGACCCTACGAGCAGTACTTC. Translated: CASSLNGQGPYEQYF.

The CDR3 nucleotides read TGTGCCAGCAGCTTAGGACAGGGATCCCACAATGAGCAGTTCTTC. Translating it yields CASSLGQGSHNEQFF. The chain links TRBV13 to TRBJ2-1; D perhaps matches TRBD1 (6 bases). This CDR3 has 15 amino acids. V was trimmed by 0 bases and J by 5 bases, leaving 11 bases between them. Germline CDR1 reads PRHDT; CDR2 reads FYEKMQ (reference sequence).

This chain joins TRBV29-1 and TRBJ2-7; 12 bases map to TRBD2. The CDR3 is made up of 14 amino acids. The germline V gene has CDR1 SQVTM and CDR2 ANQGSEA. Germline trimming cut 2 bases from V and 4 bases from J; bases unmatched to any gene: 3. CDR3 DNA: TGCAGCGTTGAACTAGCGGGAGGGTGGTACGAGCAGTACTTC. Translation gives CSVELAGGWYEQYF.

The chain links TRBV21-1 to TRBJ2-1; no DNA check was done on the table's D call, TRBD1. TRBV21-1 is classified as a pseudogene. The CDR3 runs 15 residues. The CDR3: CASVRQGQPYNEQFF. In DNA form, the CDR3 reads TGTGCCAGCGTGCGACAGGGGCAACCCTACAATGAGCAGTTCTTC.

This clone was seen a handful of times. The chain joins TRBV4-3 to TRBJ2-7, with TRBD2 matching 7 bases. J was trimmed by 1 base and V by 1 base; bases with no gene match: 4. Per the germline V gene, CDR1 is LGHNA and CDR2 is YSLEER. The CDR3 covers 15 residues. The CDR3 DNA sequence: TGCGCCAGCAGCCAAGCCGGGACTAATTCCTACGAGCAGTACTTC. It is translated as CASSQAGTNSYEQYF.

The CDR3 loop is CASRGQGDYGYTF. The CDR3 DNA follows: TGTGCCAGTCGAGGACAGGGCGACTATGGCTACACCTTC. The chain employs TRBV18 and TRBJ1-2, with TRBD1 identical over 8 bases. Germline V gene lookup returns CDR1 KGHSH and CDR2 LQKENI. The CDR3 loop spans 13 amino acids. V gave up 9 bases and J gave up 3 bases; unmatched junction bases: 6.

This clone was seen a few times. This chain links TRBV7-8 with TRBJ2-7; 7 bases line up with TRBD2. Germline V gives CDR1 SGHVS, CDR2 FQNEAQ. CDR3 length: 15 amino acids. The ends lost 5 bases at V and 5 bases at J; junction bases unmatched: 12. The CDR3, as DNA: TGTGCCAGCAGCCCAACTAGCGCCCATTATGACGAGCAGTACTTC. This encodes CASSPTSAHYDEQYF.

This clone has a handful of counts. This chain uses TRBV6-4 with TRBJ2-3; TRBD2 is a possible D gene (5 bases). The V gene's germline CDR1 is MRHNA and CDR2 SNTAGT. Trimming shortened V by 2 bases and J by 4 bases, and 13 bases separated the two germline ends. The CDR3 is 15 residues long. The CDR3 nucleotides are TGTGCCAGCAGTGACGTGGCGGGTGAGGCAGATACGCAGTATTTT. Amino acids: CASSDVAGEADTQYF.

The V gene is TRBV9, the J gene TRBJ2-5; 8 bases are a match to TRBD2. The J call may be wrong; the DNA end is better matched by TRBJ2-7. The CDR3 covers 14 residues. CDR1 is SGDLS and CDR2 is YYNGEE in the germline V gene. The CDR3 loop reads CASSPGTSSYEQYF. The CDR3 region has the DNA TGTGCCAGCAGCCCCGGGACTAGCTCCTACGAGCAGTACTTC.

This clone came up a few times. The chain links TRBV13 to TRBJ1-4; D is uncertain. The CDR3 is 17 amino acids. Germline V lookup: CDR1 PRHDT, CDR2 FYEKMQ (reference sequence). The ends were cut back, 1 base at V and 0 bases at J, with 12 bases in the middle. In nucleotides, the CDR3 is TGTGCCAGCAGCTTAGCCATGCCAGGTGCAACTAATGAAAAACTGTTTTTT. Its protein is CASSLAMPGATNEKLFF.

This clone came up once. This rearrangement joins TRBV7-3 to TRBJ2-2, with D tentatively TRBD2 (6 bases). This CDR3 is built from 15 residues. Between the trimmed V and J ends, which lost 6 bases and 1 base, there was a span of 12 bases. CDR1 is SGHTA and CDR2 is FQGTGA in the germline V gene. The CDR3 nucleotides are TGTGCCAGCAGATCAGTCGGGGGGAACACCGGGGAGCTGTTTTTT. It is translated as CASRSVGGNTGELFF.

This clone is large (0.1 to 1%) in the sample. J is TRBJ1-4 and V is TRBV19; D may be TRBD1 (6 bases). Trimming pared 3 bases from V and 5 bases from J, leaving 13 bases between. Germline CDR1 reads LNHDA; CDR2 reads SQIVND (reference sequence). The CDR3 length is 15 residues. CDR3 DNA: TGTGCCAGTAGTATCACCGCACAGGGAAATGAAAAACTGTTTTTT. This sequence encodes CASSITAQGNEKLFF.

The chain recombines TRBV30 with TRBJ2-2; D is unclear. This CDR3 is built from 13 residues. The V gene lost 0 bases and the J gene lost 5 bases, with 7 bases spanning the gap. Germline V CDR1 and CDR2: GTSNPN, SVGIG (reference sequence). CDR3 amino acids: CAWSVLRTGELFF. The CDR3 bases are TGTGCCTGGAGTGTTTTGCGGACCGGGGAGCTGTTTTTT.